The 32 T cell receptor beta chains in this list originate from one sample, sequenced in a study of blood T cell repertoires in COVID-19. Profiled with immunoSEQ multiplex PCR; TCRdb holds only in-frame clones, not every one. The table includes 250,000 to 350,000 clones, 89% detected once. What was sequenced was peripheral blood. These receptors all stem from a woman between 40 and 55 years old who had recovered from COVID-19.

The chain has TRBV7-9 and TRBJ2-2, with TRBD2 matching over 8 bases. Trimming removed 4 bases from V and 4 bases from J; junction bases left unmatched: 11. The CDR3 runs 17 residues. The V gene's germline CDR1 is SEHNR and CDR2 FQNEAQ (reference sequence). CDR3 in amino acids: CASSSHPSGLITGELFF. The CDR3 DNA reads TGTGCCAGCAGCTCCCATCCTAGCGGGCTAATCACCGGGGAGCTGTTTTTT.

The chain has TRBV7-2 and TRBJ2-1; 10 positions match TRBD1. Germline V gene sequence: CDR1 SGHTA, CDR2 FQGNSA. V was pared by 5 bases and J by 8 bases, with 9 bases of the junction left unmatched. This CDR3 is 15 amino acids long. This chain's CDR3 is CASSRDRGRVDEQFF. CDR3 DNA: TGTGCCAGCAGCCGGGACAGGGGCCGGGTCGATGAGCAGTTCTTC.

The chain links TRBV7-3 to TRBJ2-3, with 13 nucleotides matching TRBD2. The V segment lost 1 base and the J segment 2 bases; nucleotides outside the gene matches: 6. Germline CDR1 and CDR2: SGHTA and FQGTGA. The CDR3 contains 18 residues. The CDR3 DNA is TGTGCCAGCAGCTTAAGCGCCGGGACTAGCGGGGACACAGATACGCAGTATTTT. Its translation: CASSLSAGTSGDTDTQYF.

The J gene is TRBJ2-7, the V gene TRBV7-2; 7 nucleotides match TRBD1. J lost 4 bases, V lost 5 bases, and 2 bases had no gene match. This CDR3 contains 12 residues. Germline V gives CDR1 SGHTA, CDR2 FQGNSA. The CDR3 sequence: CASSPTGYEQYF. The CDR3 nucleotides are TGTGCCAGCAGCCCGACAGGGTACGAGCAGTACTTC.

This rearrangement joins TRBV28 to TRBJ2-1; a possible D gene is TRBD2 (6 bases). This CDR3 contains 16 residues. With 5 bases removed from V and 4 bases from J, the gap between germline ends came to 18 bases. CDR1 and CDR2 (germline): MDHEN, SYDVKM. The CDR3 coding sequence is TGTGCCAGCAGTCTGAGACTAGTGGAGTATTACAATGAGCAGTTCTTC. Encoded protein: CASSLRLVEYYNEQFF.

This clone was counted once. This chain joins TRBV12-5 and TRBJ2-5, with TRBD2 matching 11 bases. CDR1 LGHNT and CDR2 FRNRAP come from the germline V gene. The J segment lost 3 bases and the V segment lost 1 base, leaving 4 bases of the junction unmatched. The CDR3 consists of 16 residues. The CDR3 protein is CASGLGLTSGKETQYF. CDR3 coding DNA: TGTGCTAGTGGTTTGGGACTGACTAGCGGGAAAGAGACCCAGTACTTC.

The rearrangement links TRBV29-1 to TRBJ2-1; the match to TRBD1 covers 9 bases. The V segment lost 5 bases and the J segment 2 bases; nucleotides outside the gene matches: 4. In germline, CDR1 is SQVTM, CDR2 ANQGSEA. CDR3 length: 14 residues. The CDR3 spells CSVQDRGPYNEQFF. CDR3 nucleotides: TGCAGCGTTCAGGACAGGGGACCCTACAATGAGCAGTTCTTC.

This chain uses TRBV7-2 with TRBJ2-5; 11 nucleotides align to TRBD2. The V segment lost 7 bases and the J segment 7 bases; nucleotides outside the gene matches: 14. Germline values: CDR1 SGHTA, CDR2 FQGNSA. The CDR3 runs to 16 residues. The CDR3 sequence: CASTQQLAGALTTQYF. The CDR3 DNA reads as TGTGCCAGCACCCAACAACTAGCGGGAGCTCTTACGACCCAGTACTTC.

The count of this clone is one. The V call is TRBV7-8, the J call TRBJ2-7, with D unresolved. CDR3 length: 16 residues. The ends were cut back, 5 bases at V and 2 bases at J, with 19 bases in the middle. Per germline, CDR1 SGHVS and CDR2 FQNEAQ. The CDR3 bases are TGTGCCAGCAGCCAGTTTACTGAGTCGGGTCCCTACGAGCAGTACTTC. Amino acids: CASSQFTESGPYEQYF.

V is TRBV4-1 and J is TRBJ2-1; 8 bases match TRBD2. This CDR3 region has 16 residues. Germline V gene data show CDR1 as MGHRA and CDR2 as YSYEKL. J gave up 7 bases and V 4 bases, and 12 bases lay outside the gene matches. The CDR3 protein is CASSLVFISGSNEQFF. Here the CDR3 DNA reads TGCGCCAGCAGCCTTGTCTTCATAAGCGGGAGTAATGAGCAGTTCTTC.

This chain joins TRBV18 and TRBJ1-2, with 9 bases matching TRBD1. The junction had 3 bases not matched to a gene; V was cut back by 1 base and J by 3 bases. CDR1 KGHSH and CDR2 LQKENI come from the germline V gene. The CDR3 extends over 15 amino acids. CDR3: CASSPRDRVDYGYTF. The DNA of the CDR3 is TGTGCCAGCTCACCACGGGACAGGGTGGACTATGGCTACACCTTC.

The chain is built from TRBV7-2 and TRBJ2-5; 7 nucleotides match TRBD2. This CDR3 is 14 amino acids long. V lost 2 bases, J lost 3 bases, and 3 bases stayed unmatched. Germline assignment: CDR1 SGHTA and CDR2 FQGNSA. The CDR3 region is CASSLMGGEETQYF. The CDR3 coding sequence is TGTGCCAGCAGCTTAATGGGGGGGGAAGAGACCCAGTACTTC.

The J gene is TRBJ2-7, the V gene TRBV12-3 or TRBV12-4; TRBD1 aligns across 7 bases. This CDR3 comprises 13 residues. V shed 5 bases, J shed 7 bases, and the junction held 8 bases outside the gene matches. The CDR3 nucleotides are TGTGCCAGCAGTCGGGACAGTCACTCGGAGCAGTACTTC. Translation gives CASSRDSHSEQYF.

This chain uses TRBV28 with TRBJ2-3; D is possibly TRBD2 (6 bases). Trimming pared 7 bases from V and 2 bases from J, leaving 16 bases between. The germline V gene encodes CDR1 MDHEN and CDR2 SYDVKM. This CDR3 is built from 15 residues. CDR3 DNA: TGTGCCAGCAATGGCGGGACTCCAATCACAGATACGCAGTATTTT. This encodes CASNGGTPITDTQYF.

Written as DNA, the CDR3 is TGCAGCGTTCTACTAGCCGGATCCTACGAGCAGTACTTC. Translated, it gives CSVLLAGSYEQYF. J is TRBJ2-7 and V is TRBV29-1; weak D call: TRBD2 (6 bases). With 5 bases removed from V and 1 base from J, the gap between germline ends came to 12 bases. Germline CDR1 is SQVTM and CDR2 is ANQGSEA. The CDR3 has 13 residues.

The CDR3 loop reads CATARAANTGELFF. DNA of the CDR3: TGTGCCACCGCGAGGGCGGCCAACACCGGGGAGCTGTTTTTT. This chain connects TRBV15 to TRBJ2-2; TRBD2 might be the D (5 bases). The germline V gene has CDR1 LNHNV and CDR2 YYDKDF (reference sequence). The CDR3 length is 14 residues. V was cut by 8 bases and J by 2 bases, with 12 bases left in between.

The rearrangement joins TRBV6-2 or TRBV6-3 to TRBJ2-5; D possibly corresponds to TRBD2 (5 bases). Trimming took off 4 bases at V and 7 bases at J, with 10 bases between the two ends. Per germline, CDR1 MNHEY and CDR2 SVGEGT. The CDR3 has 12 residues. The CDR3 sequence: CASSSPAGTQYF. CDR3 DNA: TGTGCCAGCAGTTCACCGGCGGGGACCCAGTACTTC.

CDR3 loop: CASSIVRQSNTGELFF. The CDR3 bases are TGTGCCAGTAGTATAGTTAGACAGAGTAACACCGGGGAGCTGTTTTTT. This chain uses TRBV19 with TRBJ2-2, with a possible D match to TRBD1 (5 bases). Trimming removed 1 base from V and 2 bases from J, with 11 bases in between. The CDR3 extends over 16 amino acids. The germline V gene has CDR1 LNHDA and CDR2 SQIVND (reference sequence).

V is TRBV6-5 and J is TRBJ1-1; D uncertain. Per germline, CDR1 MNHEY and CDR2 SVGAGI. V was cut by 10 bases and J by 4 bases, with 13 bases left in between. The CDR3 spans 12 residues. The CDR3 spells CATDRSGTEAFF. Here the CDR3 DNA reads TGTGCCACCGACCGGTCAGGCACTGAAGCTTTCTTT.

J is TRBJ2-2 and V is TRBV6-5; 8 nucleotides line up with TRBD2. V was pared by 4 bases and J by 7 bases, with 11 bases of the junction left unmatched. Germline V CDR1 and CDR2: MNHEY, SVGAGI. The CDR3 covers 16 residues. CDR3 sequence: CASSSQWSGSGGELFF. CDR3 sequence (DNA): TGTGCCAGCAGTTCCCAGTGGAGCGGGAGTGGCGGGGAGCTGTTTTTT.

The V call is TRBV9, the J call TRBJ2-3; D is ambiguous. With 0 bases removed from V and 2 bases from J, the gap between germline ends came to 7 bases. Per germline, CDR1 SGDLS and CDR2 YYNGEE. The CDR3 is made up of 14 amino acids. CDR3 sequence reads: CASSVGIDTDTQYF. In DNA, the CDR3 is TGTGCCAGCAGCGTAGGAATAGACACAGATACGCAGTATTTT.

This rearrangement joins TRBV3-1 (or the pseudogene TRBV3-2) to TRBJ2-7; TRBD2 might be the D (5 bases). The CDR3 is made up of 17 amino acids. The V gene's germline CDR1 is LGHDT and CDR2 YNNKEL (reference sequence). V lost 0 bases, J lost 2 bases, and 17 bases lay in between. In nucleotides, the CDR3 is TGTGCCAGCAGCCAAGACCCGAGTCGGGGAGCAACCTACGAGCAGTACTTC. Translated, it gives CASSQDPSRGATYEQYF.

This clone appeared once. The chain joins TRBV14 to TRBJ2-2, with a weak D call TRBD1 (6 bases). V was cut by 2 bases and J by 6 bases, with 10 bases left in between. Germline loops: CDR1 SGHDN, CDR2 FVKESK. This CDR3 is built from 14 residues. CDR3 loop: CASSQPHRAGELFF. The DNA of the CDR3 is TGTGCCAGCAGCCAACCGCACAGGGCCGGGGAGCTGTTTTTT.

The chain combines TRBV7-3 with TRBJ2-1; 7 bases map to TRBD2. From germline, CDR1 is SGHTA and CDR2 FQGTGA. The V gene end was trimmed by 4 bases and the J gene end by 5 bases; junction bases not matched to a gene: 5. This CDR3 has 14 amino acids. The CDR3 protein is CASSSAGTNNEQFF. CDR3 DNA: TGTGCCAGCAGCTCCGCCGGGACTAACAATGAGCAGTTCTTC.

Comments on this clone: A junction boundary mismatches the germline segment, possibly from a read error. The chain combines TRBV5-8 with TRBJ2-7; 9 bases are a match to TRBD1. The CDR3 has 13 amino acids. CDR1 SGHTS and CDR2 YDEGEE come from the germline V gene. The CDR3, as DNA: TGTGCCAGCATCTTGGACAGGGGCTACGAGCAGTACTTC. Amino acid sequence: CASILDRGYEQYF.

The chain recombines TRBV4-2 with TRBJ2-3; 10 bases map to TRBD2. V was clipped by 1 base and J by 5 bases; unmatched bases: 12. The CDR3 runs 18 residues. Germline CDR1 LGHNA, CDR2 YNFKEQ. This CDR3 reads CASSQAHYVAGGLDTQYF. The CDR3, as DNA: TGTGCCAGCAGCCAAGCCCACTATGTAGCGGGAGGATTAGATACGCAGTATTTT.

This CDR3 reads CASSLQGSYGYTF. Here the CDR3 DNA reads TGCGCCAGCAGCTTACAGGGGAGCTATGGCTACACCTTC. This chain uses TRBV5-1 with TRBJ1-2, with 7 nucleotides matching TRBD1. V was clipped by 2 bases and J by 4 bases; unmatched bases: 2. The CDR3 is made up of 13 amino acids. Germline V lookup: CDR1 SGHRS, CDR2 YFSETQ.

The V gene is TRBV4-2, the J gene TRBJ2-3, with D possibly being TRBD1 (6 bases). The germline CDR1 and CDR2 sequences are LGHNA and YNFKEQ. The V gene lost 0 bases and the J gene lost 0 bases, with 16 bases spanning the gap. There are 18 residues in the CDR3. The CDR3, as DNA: TGTGCCAGCAGCCAAGATCCGGGGCAGGGGATAAGCACAGATACGCAGTATTTT. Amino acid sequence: CASSQDPGQGISTDTQYF.

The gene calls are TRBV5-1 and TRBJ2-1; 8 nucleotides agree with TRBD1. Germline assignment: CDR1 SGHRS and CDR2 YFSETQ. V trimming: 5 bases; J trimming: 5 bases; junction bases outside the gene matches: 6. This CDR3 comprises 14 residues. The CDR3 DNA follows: TGCGCCAGCAGACACAGGGGGGAGGACAATGAGCAGTTCTTC. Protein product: CASRHRGEDNEQFF. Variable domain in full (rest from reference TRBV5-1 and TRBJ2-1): KAGVTQTPRYLIKTRGQQVTLSCSPISGHRSVSWYQQTPGQGLQFLFEYFSETQRNKGNFPGRFSGRQFSNSRSEMNVSTLELGDSALYLCASRHRGEDNEQFFGPGTRLTVL.

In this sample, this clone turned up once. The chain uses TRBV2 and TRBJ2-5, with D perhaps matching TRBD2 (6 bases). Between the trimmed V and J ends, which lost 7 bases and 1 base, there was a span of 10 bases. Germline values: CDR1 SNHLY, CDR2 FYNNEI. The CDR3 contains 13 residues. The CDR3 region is CASKVAVQETQYF. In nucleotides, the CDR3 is TGTGCCAGCAAGGTAGCGGTCCAAGAGACCCAGTACTTC.

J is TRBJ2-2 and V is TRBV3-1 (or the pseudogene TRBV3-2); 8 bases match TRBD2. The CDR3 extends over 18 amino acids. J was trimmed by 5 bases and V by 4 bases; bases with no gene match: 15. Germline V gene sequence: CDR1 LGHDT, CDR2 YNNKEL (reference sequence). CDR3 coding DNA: TGTGCCAGCAGCCTGAGTGGGGCGGGAGGATTGGTGACCGGGGAGCTGTTTTTT. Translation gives CASSLSGAGGLVTGELFF.

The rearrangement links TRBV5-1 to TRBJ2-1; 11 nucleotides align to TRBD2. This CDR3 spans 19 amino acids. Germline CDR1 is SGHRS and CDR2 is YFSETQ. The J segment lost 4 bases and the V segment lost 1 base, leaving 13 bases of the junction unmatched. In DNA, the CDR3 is TGCGCCAGCAGCTTGAAGGCTAGCGGGGGGATGGATCGGTACAATGAGCAGTTCTTC. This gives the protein CASSLKASGGMDRYNEQFF.